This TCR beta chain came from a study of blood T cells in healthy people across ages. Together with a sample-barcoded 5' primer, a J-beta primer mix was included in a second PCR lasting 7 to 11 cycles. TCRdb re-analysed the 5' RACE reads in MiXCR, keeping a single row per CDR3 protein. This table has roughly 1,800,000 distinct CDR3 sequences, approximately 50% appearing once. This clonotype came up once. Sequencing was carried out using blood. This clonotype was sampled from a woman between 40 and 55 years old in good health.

DNA of the CDR3: TGTGCCAGCACCCTACTAGCGGGGGGCGTAAAGGATGAGCAGTTCTTC. It encodes CASTLLAGGVKDEQFF. The chain recombines TRBV6-1 with TRBJ2-1; 12 bases line up with TRBD2. Germline V CDR1 and CDR2: MNHNS, SASEGT. The ends lost 7 bases at V and 8 bases at J; junction bases unmatched: 12. CDR3 size: 16 residues.